Included here is one TCR beta chain sequence, with context. What it recognizes is unknown. The sample originates from a study of post-analysis software for immune sequencing data. Study details: Included courses were relapsing-remitting and secondary progressive multiple sclerosis; progressive-relapsing multiple sclerosis was also included.

Overall study results and limits: TRBV segments more frequent in patients than in controls numbered several and included TRBV5-6, TRBV5-1 and TRBV20-1.

This CDR3 has 17 amino acids. CDR1 is MGHRA and CDR2 is YSYEKL in the germline V gene. V gave up 3 bases and J gave up 2 bases, with 17 bases separating them. Every TCR beta cDNA library bore unique molecular identifiers. TCRdb ran MiXCR on the PCR reads and lists one entry per CDR3 protein. The sample has roughly 570,000 distinct CDR3 sequences, 30% to 40% seen once; the top ten hold under 7%. This receptor was taken from a girl aged 2 to 17 with multiple sclerosis. This chain connects TRBV4-1 to TRBJ2-1; D may be TRBD2 (5 bases). Sequenced sample: blood. CDR3 bases: TGCGCCAGCAGCCATCTCCCGGGTTTCGGGGCCTACAATGAGCAGTTCTTC. This codes for CASSHLPGFGAYNEQFF.